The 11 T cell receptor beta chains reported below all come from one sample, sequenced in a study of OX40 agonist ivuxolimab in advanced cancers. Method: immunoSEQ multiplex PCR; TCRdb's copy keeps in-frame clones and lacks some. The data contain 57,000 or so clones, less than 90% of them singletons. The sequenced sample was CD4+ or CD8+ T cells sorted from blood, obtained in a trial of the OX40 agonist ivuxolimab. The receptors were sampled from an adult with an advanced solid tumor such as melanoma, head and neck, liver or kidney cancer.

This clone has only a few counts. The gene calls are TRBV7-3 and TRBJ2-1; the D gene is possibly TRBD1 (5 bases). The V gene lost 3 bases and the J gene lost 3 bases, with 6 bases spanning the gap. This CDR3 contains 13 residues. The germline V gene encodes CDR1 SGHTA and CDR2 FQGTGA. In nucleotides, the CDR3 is TGTGCCAGCAGCTTCGACAGCTACAATGAGCAGTTCTTC. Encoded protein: CASSFDSYNEQFF.

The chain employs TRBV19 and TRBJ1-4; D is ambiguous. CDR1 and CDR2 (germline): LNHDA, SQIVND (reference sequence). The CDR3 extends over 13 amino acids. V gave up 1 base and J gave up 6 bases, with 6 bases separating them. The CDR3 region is CASSIAVDEKLFF. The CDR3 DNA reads TGTGCCAGTAGTATAGCAGTGGATGAAAAACTGTTTTTT.

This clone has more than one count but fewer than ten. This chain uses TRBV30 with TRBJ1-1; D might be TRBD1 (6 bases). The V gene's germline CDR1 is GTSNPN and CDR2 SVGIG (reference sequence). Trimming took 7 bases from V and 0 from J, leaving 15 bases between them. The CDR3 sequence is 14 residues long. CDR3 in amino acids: CALQTGTMNTEAFF. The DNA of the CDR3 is TGTGCCTTACAAACGGGGACAATGAACACTGAAGCTTTCTTT.

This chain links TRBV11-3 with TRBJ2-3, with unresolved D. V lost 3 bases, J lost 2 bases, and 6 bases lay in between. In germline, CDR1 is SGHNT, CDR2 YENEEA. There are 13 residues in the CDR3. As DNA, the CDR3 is TGTGCCAGCAGCTTTGGCCACACAGATACGCAGTATTTT. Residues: CASSFGHTDTQYF.

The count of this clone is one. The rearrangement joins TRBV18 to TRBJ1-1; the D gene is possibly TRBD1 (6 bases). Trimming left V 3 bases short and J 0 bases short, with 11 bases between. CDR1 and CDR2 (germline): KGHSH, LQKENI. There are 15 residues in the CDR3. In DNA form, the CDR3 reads TGTGCCAGCTCACCGGCAGGGGACATGAACACTGAAGCTTTCTTT. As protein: CASSPAGDMNTEAFF.

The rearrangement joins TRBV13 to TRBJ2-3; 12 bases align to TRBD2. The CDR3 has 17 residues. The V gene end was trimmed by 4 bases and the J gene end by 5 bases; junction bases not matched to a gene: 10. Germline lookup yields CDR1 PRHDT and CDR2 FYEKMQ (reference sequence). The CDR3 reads CASSSTTLAGGRDTQYF. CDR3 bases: TGTGCCAGCAGCTCTACCACACTAGCGGGGGGACGAGATACGCAGTATTTT.

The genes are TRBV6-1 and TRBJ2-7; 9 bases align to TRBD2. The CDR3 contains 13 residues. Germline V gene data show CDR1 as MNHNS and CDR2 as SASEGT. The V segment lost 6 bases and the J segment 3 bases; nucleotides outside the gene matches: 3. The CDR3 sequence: CASRASGNYEQYF. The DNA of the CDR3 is TGTGCCAGCAGGGCTAGCGGGAACTACGAGCAGTACTTC.

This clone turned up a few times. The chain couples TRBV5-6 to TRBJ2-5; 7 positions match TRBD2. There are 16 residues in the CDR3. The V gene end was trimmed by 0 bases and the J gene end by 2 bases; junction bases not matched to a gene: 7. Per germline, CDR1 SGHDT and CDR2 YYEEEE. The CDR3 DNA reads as TGTGCCAGCAGCTTGGTAATGCCGGGGGGACAAGAGACCCAGTACTTC. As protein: CASSLVMPGGQETQYF.

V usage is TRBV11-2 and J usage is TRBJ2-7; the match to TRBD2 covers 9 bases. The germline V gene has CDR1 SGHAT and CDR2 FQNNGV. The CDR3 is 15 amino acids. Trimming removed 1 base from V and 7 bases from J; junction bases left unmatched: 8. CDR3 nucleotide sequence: TGTGCCAGCAGCTTAGGTAGCGGGGGAGCGTTAGAGCAGTACTTC. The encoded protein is CASSLGSGGALEQYF.

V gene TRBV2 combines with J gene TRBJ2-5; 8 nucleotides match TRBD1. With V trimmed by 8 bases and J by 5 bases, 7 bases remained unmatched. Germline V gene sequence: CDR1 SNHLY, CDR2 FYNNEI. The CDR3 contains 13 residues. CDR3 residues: CASGLRGLETQYF. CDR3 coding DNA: TGTGCCAGCGGCCTCAGGGGGCTTGAGACCCAGTACTTC.

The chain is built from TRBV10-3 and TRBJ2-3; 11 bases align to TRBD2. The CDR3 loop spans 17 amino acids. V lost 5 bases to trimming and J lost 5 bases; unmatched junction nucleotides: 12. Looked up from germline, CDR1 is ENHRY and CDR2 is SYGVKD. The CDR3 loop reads CAISRSLAGGPGDTQYF. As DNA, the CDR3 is TGTGCCATCAGTCGGTCCTTAGCGGGGGGGCCCGGAGATACGCAGTATTTT.